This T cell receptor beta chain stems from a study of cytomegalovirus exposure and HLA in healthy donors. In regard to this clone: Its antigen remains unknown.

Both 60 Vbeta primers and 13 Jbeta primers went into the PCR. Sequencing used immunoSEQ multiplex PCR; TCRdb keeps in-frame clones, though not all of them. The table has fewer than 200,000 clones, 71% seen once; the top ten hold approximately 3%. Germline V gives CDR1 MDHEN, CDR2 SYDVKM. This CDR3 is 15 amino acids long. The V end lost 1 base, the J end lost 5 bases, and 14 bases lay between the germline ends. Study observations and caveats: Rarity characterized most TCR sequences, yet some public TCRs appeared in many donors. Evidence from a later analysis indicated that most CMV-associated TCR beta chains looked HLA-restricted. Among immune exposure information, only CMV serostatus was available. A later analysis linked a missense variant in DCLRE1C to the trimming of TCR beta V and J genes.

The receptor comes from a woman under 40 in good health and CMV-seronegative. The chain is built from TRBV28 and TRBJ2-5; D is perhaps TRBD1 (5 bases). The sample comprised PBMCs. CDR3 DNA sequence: TGTGCCAGCAGTTTATTGGGTCAGGGAAGGGAGACCCAGTACTTC. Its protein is CASSLLGQGRETQYF. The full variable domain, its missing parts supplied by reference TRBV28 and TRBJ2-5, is DVKVTQSSRYLVKRTGEKVFLECVQDMDHENMFWYRQDPGLGLRLIYFSYDVKMKEKGDIPEGYSVSREKKERFSLILESASTNQTSMYLCASSLLGQGRETQYFGPGTRLLVL.